This T cell receptor (beta chain) was identified during a study of patients and donors after allogeneic stem cell transplantation (dated by TCRdb to 2018 to 2021). The CDR3 contains 15 residues, cysteine and phenylalanine counted. Only the CDR3 DNA is retained, 45 bases long and in frame from the first base. Trimming at the junction amounts to 0 bases on V and 6 bases on J, and the germline ends lie 11 bases apart. The germline V gene supplies CDR1 SGHVS and CDR2 FNYEAQ. This clonotype turned up a few times. What this receptor recognizes is not known. Within one base of it there is no much larger clone, and no base qualities were kept. Libraries were constructed by RT-PCR. The sequencer listed for this sample is NextSeq 550. Using fastp trimming at Q25 and MiXCR clonotype assembly, TCRdb reanalyzed the public sequencing data and kept in-frame beta chains. Rows are combined by CDR3 protein, so each entry shows the most common genes and DNA. The sample contains hundreds of thousands of distinct CDR3 sequences, 16% of them found a single time. The ten largest clones take up less than 8% of the sample.

Here the chain combines TRBV7-6 and TRBJ2-2; the D gene is unclear. Sequenced input: blood, either unsorted or a sorted T cell fraction (not recorded which). The source is a human donor who was either an allogeneic HSCT recipient or a stem cell or donor lymphocyte infusion donor (not recorded which). It is not recorded whose cells these are; they may come from a transplant donor. The CDR3 protein: CASSLAHKGAGELFF. The nucleotide sequence is TGTGCCAGCAGCTTAGCGCATAAGGGCGCCGGGGAGCTGTTTTTT.